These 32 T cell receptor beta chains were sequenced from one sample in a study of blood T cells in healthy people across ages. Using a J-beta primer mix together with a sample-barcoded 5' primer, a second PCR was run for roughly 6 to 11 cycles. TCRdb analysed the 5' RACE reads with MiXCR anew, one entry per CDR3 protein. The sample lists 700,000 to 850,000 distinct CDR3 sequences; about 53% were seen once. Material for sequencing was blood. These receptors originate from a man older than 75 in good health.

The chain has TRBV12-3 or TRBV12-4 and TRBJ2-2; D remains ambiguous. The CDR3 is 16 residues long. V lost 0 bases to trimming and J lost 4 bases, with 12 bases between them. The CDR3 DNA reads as TGTGCCAGCAGTTTAGCTTCAGGTTCTTCCACCGGGGAGCTGTTTTTT. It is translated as CASSLASGSSTGELFF.

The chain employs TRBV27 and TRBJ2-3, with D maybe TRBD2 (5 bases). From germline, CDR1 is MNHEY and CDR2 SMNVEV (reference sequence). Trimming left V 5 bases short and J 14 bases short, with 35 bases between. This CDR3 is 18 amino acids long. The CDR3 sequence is CASSTTGLPQPPHRYAYF. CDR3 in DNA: TGTGCCAGCAGTACGACGGGATTACCTCAGCCCCCGCACAGATACGCGTATTTT.

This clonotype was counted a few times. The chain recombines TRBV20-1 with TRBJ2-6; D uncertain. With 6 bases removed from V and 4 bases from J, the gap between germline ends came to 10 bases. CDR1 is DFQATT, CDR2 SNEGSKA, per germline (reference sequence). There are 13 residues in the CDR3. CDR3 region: CSAPATGANVLTF. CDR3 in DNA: TGCAGTGCCCCAGCCACGGGGGCCAACGTCCTGACTTTC.

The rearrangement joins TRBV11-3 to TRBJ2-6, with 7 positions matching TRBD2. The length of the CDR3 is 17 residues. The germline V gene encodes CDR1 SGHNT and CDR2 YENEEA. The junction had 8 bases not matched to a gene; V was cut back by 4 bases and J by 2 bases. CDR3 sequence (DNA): TGTGCCAGCAGCTCCCCTCGACGGGGGGCTGGGGCCAACGTCCTGACTTTC. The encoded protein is CASSSPRRGAGANVLTF.

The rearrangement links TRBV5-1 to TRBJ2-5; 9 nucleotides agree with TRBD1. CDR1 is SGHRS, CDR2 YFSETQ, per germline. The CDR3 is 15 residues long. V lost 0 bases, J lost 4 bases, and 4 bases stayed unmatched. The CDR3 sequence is CASSLDTGGRETQYF. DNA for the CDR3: TGCGCCAGCAGCTTGGATACAGGGGGCCGAGAGACCCAGTACTTC.

Here the CDR3 DNA reads TGCAGTGCTCGAACAACAGGGATAGCCAAAAACATTCAGTACTTC. This encodes CSARTTGIAKNIQYF. The chain recombines TRBV20-1 with TRBJ2-4, with D tentatively TRBD1 (6 bases). The V gene lost 5 bases and the J gene lost 0 bases, with 14 bases spanning the gap. In germline, CDR1 is DFQATT, CDR2 SNEGSKA (reference sequence). The CDR3 sequence is 15 residues long.

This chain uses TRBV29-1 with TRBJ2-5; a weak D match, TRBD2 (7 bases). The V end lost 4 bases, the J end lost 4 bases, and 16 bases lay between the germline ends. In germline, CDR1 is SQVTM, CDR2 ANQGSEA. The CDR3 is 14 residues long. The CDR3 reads CSVVSRGARETQYF. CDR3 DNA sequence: TGCAGCGTTGTAAGTCGGGGGGCAAGAGAGACCCAGTACTTC.

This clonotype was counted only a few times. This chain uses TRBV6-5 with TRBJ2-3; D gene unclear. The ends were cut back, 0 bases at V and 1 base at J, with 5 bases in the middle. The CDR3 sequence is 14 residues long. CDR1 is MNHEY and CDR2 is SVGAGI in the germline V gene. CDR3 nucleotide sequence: TGTGCCAGCAGTTACTCTGGCCGCACAGATACGCAGTATTTT. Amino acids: CASSYSGRTDTQYF.

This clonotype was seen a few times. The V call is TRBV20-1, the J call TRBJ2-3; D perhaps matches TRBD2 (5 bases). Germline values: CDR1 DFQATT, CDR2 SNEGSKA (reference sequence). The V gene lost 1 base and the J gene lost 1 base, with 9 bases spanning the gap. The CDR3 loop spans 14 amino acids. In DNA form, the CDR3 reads TGCAGTGCTAGAGGGGAGTGGGGCACAGATACGCAGTATTTT. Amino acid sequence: CSARGEWGTDTQYF.

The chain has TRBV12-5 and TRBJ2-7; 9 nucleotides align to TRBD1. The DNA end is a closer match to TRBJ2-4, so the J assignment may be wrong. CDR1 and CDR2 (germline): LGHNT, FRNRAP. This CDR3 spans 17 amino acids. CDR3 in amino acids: CASGLVLGTGSLNIQYF. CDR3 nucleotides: TGTGCTAGTGGTTTGGTACTAGGGACAGGGTCCTTAAACATTCAGTACTTC.

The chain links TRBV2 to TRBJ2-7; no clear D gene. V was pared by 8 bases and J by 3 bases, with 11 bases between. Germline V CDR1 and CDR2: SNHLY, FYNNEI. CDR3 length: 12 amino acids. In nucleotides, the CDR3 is TGTGCCAGCGAAAAAGGTTTCTACGAGCAGTACTTC. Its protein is CASEKGFYEQYF. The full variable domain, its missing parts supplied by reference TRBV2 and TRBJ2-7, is EPEVTQTPSHQVTQMGQEVILRCVPISNHLYFYWYRQILGQKVEFLVSFYNNEISEKSEIFDDQFSVERPDGSNFTLKIRSTKLEDSAMYFCASEKGFYEQYFGPGTRLTVT.

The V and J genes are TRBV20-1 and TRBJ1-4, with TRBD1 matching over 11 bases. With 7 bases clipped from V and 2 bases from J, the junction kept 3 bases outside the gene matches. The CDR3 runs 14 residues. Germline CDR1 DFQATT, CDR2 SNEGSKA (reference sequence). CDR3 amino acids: CSGGQGATNEKLFF. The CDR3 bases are TGCAGTGGCGGACAGGGGGCGACTAATGAAAAACTGTTTTTT.

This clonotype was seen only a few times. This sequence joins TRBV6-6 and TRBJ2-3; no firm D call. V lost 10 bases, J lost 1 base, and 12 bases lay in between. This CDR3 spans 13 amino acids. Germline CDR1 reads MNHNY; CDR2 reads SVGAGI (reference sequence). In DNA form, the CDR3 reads TGTGCCACCTTACCCTTTGGCACAGATACGCAGTATTTT. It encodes CATLPFGTDTQYF.

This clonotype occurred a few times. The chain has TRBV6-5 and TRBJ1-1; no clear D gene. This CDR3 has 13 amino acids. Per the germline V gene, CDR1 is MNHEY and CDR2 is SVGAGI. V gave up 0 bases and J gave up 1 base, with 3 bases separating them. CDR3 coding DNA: TGTGCCAGCAGTTACTCGCGGAACACTGAAGCTTTCTTT. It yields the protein CASSYSRNTEAFF.

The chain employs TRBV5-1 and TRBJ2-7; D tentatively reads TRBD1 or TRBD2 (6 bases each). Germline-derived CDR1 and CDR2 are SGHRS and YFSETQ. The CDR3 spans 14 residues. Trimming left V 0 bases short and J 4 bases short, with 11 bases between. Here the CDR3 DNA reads TGCGCCAGCAGCTTGGACGGGGGCTTATACGAGCAGTACTTC. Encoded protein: CASSLDGGLYEQYF.

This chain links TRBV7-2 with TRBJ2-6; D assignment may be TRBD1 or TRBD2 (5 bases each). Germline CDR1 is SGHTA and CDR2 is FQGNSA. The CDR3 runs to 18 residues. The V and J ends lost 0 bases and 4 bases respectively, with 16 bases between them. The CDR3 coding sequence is TGTGCCAGCAGCTTAGCGCTGGGACGCCGTGTAGGGGCCAACGTCCTGACTTTC. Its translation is CASSLALGRRVGANVLTF. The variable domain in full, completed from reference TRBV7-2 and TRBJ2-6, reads GAGVSQSPSNKVTEKGKDVELRCDPISGHTALYWYRQSLGQGLEFLIYFQGNSAPDKSGLPSDRFSAERTGGSVSTLTIQRTQQEDSAVYLCASSLALGRRVGANVLTFGAGSRLTVL.

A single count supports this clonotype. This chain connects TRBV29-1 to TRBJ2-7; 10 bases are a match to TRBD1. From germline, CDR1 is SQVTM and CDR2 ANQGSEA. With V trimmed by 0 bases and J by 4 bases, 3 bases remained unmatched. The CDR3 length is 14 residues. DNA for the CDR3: TGCAGCGTTGAAGAGGGGACAGGGGTTTACGAGCAGTACTTC. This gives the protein CSVEEGTGVYEQYF.

CDR3 coding DNA: TGTGCCAGCAGCCCCTTGCGGCAGGGGCTGGGGTCTAACTATGGCTACACCTTC. This translates into CASSPLRQGLGSNYGYTF. The rearrangement uses TRBV14 and TRBJ1-2; D is possibly TRBD1 (6 bases). The length of the CDR3 is 18 residues. V lost 4 bases and J 0 bases, leaving 21 bases between the germline ends. Germline CDR1 SGHDN, CDR2 FVKESK.

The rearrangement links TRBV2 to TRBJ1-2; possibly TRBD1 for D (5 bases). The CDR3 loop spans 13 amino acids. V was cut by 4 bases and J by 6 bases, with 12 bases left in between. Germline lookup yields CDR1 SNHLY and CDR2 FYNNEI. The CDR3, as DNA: TGTGCCAGCAGTGTTCTGGGGGGGGATGGCTACACCTTC. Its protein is CASSVLGGDGYTF.

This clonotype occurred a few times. Here the CDR3 DNA reads TGCAGCGTGGGTCCCCTTTGGAGGCCTGAAGCTTTCTTT. Residues: CSVGPLWRPEAFF. The chain carries TRBV29-1 and TRBJ1-1, with D unclear. There are 13 residues in the CDR3. Germline CDR1 is SQVTM and CDR2 is ANQGSEA. V lost 6 bases to trimming and J lost 6 bases, with 17 bases between them.

The CDR3 bases are TGCAGTGCCTACGCCGGGACAGGGGGCCATGAGCAGTTCTTC. Its protein is CSAYAGTGGHEQFF. V is TRBV20-1 and J is TRBJ2-1, with TRBD1 identical over 12 bases. There are 14 residues in the CDR3. Germline CDR1 reads DFQATT; CDR2 reads SNEGSKA (reference sequence). The V segment lost 6 bases and the J segment 8 bases; nucleotides outside the gene matches: 8.

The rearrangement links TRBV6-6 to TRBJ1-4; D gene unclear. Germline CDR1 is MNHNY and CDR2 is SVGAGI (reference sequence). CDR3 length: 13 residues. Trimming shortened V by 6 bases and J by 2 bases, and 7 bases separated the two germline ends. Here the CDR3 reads CASSRFTNEKLFF. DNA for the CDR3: TGTGCCAGCAGCAGGTTCACTAATGAAAAACTGTTTTTT.

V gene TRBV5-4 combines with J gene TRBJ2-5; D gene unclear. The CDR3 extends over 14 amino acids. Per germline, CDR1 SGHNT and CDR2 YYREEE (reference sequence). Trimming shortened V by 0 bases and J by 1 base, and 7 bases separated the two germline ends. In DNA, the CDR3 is TGTGCCAGCAGCTTGGAGGCAGCCCAAGAGACCCAGTACTTC. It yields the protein CASSLEAAQETQYF.

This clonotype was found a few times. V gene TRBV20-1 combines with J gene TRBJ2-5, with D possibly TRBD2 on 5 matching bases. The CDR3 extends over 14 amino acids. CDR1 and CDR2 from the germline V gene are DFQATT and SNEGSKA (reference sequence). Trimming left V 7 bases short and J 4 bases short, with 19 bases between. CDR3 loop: CSVGRRALVETQYF. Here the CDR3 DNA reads TGCAGTGTTGGCCGGCGGGCCCTAGTAGAGACCCAGTACTTC.

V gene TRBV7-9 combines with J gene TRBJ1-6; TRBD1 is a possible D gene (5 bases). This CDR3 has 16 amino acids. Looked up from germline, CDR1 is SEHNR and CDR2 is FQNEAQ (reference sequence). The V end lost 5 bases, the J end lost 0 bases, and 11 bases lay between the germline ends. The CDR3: CASSPWGSSYNSPLHF. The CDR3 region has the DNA TGTGCCAGCAGCCCCTGGGGGAGCTCCTATAATTCACCCCTCCACTTT.

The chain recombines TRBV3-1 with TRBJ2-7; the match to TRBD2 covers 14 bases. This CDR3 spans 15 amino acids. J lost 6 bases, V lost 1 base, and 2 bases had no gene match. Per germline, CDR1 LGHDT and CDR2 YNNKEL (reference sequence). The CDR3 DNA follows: TGTGCCAGCAGCCAAGTGGGGACTAGCGGGAGCGAGCAGTACTTC. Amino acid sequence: CASSQVGTSGSEQYF.

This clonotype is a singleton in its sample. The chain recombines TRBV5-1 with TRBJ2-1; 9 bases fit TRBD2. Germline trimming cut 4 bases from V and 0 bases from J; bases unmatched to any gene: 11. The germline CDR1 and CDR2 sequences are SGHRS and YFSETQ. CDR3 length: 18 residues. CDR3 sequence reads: CASSRPAGGMSSYNEQFF. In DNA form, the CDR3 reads TGCGCCAGCAGCCGGCCAGCGGGAGGTATGAGCTCCTACAATGAGCAGTTCTTC.

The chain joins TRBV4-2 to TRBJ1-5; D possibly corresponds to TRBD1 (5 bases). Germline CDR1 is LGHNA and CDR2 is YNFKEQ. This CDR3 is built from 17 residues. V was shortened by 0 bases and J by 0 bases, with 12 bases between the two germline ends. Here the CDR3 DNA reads TGTGCCAGCAGCCAAGAGCTGGGACGGGTTAGCAATCAGCCCCAGCATTTT. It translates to CASSQELGRVSNQPQHF.

DNA for the CDR3: TGTGCCAGCAGTGTCGGGGCCTACGGCAATGAGCAGTTCTTC. It translates to CASSVGAYGNEQFF. The rearrangement joins TRBV6-1 to TRBJ2-1; D is possibly TRBD1 or TRBD2 (5 bases each). Trimming left V 4 bases short and J 6 bases short, with 13 bases between. Germline values: CDR1 MNHNS, CDR2 SASEGT. The CDR3 contains 14 residues.

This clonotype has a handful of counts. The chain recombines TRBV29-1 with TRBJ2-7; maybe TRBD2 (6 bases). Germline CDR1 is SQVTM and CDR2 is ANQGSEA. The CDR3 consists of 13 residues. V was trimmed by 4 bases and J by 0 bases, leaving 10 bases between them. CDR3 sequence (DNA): TGCAGCGTTGGGGGGAGGTACTCCTACGAGCAGTACTTC. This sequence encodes CSVGGRYSYEQYF.

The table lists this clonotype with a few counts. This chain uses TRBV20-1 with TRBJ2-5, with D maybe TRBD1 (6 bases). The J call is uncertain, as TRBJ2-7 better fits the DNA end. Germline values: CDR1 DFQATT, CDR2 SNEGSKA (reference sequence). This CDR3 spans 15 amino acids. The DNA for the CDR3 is TGCAGTGCTAGAGATAGGGGGATTACGAGCTACGAGCAGTACTTC. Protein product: CSARDRGITSYEQYF.

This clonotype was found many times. CDR3 amino acids: CASSTGLAGVNEQFF. In nucleotides, the CDR3 is TGCGCCAGCAGCACGGGACTAGCGGGAGTCAATGAGCAGTTCTTC. This rearrangement joins TRBV5-1 to TRBJ2-1; TRBD2 agrees at 14 bases. Germline V gene data show CDR1 as SGHRS and CDR2 as YFSETQ. Losses at the gene ends were 4 bases for V and 6 bases for J; bases not matched to a gene: 3. The CDR3 extends over 15 amino acids.